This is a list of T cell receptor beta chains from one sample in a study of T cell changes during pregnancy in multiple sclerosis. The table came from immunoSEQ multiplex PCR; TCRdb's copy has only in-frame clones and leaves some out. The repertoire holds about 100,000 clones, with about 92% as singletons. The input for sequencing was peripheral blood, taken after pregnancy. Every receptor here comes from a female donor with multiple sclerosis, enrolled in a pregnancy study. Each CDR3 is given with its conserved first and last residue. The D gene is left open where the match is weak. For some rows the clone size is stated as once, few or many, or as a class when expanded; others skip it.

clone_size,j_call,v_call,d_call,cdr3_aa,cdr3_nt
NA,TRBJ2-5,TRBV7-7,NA,CASSLSGRQGGQYF,TGTGCCAGCAGCTTAAGCGGTCGCCAAGGGGGCCAGTACTTC
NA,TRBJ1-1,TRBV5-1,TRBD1,CASSSTTGRGTEAFF,TGCGCCAGCAGCTCCACGACAGGGCGGGGCACTGAAGCTTTCTTT
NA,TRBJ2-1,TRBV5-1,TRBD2,CASSLGTSGGNNEQFF,TGCGCCAGCAGCTTGGGAACTAGCGGGGGGAACAATGAGCAGTTCTTC
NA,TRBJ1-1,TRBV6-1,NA,CASSAQKGWQGGGTEAFF,TGTGCCAGCAGTGCTCAGAAAGGATGGCAGGGAGGTGGCACTGAAGCTTTCTTT
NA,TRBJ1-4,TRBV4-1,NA,CASSQLQGSYEKLFF,TGCGCCAGCAGCCAATTACAGGGATCGTATGAAAAACTGTTTTTT
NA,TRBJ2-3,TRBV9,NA,CASSVDSHPTDTQYF,TGTGCCAGCAGCGTAGACTCCCACCCCACAGATACGCAGTATTTT
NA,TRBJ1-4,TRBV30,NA,CAWSVFQGTNEKLFF,TGTGCCTGGAGTGTCTTTCAGGGAACTAATGAAAAACTGTTTTTT
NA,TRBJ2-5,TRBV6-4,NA,CASSAVQGETQYF,TGTGCCAGCAGTGCCGTACAGGGAGAGACCCAGTACTTC
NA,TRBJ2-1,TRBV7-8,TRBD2,CASSSRTSRNYNEQFF,TGTGCCAGCAGCTCCCGGACTAGCAGAAATTACAATGAGCAGTTCTTC
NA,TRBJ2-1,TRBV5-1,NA,CASSLQGIIDEQFF,TGCGCCAGCAGCTTACAGGGTATTATAGATGAGCAGTTCTTC
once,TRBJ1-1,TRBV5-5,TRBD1,CASSWGQGRTEAFF,TGTGCCAGCAGCTGGGGACAGGGGCGGACTGAAGCTTTCTTT
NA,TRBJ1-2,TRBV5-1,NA,CASSGGTRYGYTF,TGCGCCAGCAGCGGCGGTACCCGCTATGGCTACACCTTC
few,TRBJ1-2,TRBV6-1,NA,CASRPDKIYGYTF,TGTGCCAGCAGGCCGGACAAGATCTATGGCTACACCTTC
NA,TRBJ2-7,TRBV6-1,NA,CASSGTPITIGQYF,TGTGCCAGCAGTGGAACTCCTATTACGATCGGGCAGTACTTC
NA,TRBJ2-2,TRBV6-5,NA,CASSPSTPNTGELFF,TGTGCCAGCAGTCCCTCTACCCCGAACACCGGGGAGCTGTTTTTT
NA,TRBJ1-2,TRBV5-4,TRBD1,CASSPGQGGGSGYTF,TGTGCCAGCAGCCCGGGACAGGGAGGGGGCAGTGGCTACACCTTC
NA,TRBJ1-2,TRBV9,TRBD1,CASNSRGRGYTF,TGTGCCAGCAATTCCAGGGGGCGGGGCTACACCTTC
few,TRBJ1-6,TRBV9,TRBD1,CASSIGTGVSPLHF,TGTGCCAGCAGCATTGGGACAGGGGTTTCACCCCTCCACTTT
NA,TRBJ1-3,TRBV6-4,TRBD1,CASSPTGGSGNTIYF,TGTGCCAGCAGCCCGACAGGGGGCTCTGGAAACACCATATATTTT
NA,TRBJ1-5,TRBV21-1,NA,CAGQGRGPVNQPQHF,TGTGCTGGACAGGGCAGGGGCCCCGTCAATCAGCCCCAGCATTTT
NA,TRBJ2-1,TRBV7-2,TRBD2,CASSLRTSYNEQFF,TGTGCCAGCAGCCTAAGGACTAGCTACAATGAGCAGTTCTTC
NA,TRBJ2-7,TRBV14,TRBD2,CASSQGRLAAYEQYF,TGTGCCAGCAGCCAAGGTCGACTAGCGGCCTACGAGCAGTACTTC
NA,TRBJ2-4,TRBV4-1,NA,CASSQQPEGGAINIQYF,TGCGCCAGCAGCCAACAGCCTGAGGGGGGGGCAATAAACATTCAGTACTTC
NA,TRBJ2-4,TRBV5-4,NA,CASSFEPGGGNYIQYF,TGTGCCAGCAGCTTTGAACCAGGTGGGGGCAATTACATTCAGTACTTC
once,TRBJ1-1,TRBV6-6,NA,CASRDSSSTEAFF,TGTGCCAGCAGGGACAGCAGTTCCACTGAAGCTTTCTTT
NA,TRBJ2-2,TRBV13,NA,CASSVGRANTGELFF,TGTGCCAGCAGCGTAGGACGGGCGAACACCGGGGAGCTGTTTTTT
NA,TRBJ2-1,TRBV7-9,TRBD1,CASSRAGTDTNEQFF,TGTGCCAGCAGCCGCGCCGGGACAGACACTAATGAGCAGTTCTTC
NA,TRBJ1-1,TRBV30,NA,CAWRGGGAGEAFF,TGTGCCTGGAGGGGAGGAGGGGCTGGTGAAGCTTTCTTT
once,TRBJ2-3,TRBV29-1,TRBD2,CSVEDHPTLAGRGPSTDTQYF,TGCAGCGTTGAAGATCACCCGACTCTAGCGGGGAGGGGTCCTAGCACAGATACGCAGTATTTT
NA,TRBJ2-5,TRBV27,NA,CAIQGFRETQYF,TGTGCCATACAGGGTTTTCGAGAGACCCAGTACTTC
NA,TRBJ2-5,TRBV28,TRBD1,CASSFRGQPQETQYF,TGTGCCAGCAGTTTTAGGGGACAGCCACAAGAGACCCAGTACTTC
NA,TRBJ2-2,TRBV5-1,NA,CASSYQGTTNTGELFF,TGCGCCAGCAGCTATCAGGGGACCACGAACACCGGGGAGCTGTTTTTT
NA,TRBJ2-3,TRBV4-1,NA,CASSQDGGTLDTQYF,TGCGCCAGCAGCCAAGATGGCGGGACTTTAGATACGCAGTATTTT
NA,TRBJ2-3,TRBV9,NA,CASSVADSHGTDTQYF,TGTGCCAGCAGCGTAGCGGACTCCCACGGAACAGATACGCAGTATTTT
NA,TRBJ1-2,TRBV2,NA,CASSEAQLAVRGYTF,TGTGCCAGCAGTGAAGCGCAGTTAGCGGTGCGTGGCTACACCTTC
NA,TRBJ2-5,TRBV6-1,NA,CASSERTVRGTQYF,TGTGCCAGCAGTGAAAGGACAGTTAGAGGAACCCAGTACTTC
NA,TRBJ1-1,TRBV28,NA,CASSSRVDTEAFF,TGTGCCAGCAGTTCCCGGGTGGACACTGAAGCTTTCTTT
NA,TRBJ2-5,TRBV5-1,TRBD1,CASSSTGGHQETQYF,TGCGCCAGCAGCTCGACAGGGGGACACCAAGAGACCCAGTACTTC
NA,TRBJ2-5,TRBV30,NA,CAWRPGTFMQETQYF,TGTGCCTGGAGGCCCGGGACTTTCATGCAAGAGACCCAGTACTTC
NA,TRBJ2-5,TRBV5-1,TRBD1,CASSLMGQEETQYF,TGCGCCAGCAGCTTGATGGGACAGGAAGAGACCCAGTACTTC
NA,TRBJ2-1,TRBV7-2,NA,CASSLRGSRDEQFF,TGTGCCAGCAGCTTACGGGGGAGTCGGGATGAGCAGTTCTTC
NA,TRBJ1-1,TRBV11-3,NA,CASSLQMNTEAFF,TGTGCCAGCAGCTTACAGATGAACACTGAAGCTTTCTTT
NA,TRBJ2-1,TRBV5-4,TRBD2,CASSFFGLALEQFF,TGTGCCAGCAGCTTCTTCGGACTAGCCCTTGAGCAGTTCTTC
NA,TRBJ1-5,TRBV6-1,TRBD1,CASSEGTGGQPQHF,TGTGCCAGCAGTGAGGGGACAGGGGGTCAGCCCCAGCATTTT
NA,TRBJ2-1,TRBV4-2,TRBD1,CASSAGQGADNEQFF,TGTGCCAGCAGCGCGGGACAGGGGGCGGACAATGAGCAGTTCTTC
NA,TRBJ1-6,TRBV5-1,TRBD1,CASSPGMDRGLSPLHF,TGCGCCAGCAGCCCGGGAATGGACAGGGGGTTATCACCCCTCCACTTT
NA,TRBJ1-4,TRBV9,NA,CASSVGGGNEKLFF,TGTGCCAGCAGCGTAGGTGGAGGGAATGAAAAACTGTTTTTT
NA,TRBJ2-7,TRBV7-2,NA,CASSLARSHYEQYF,TGTGCCAGCAGCTTAGCGCGGTCACACTACGAGCAGTACTTC
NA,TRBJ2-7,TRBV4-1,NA,CASSQGQRKGGYEQYF,TGCGCCAGCAGCCAGGGACAGAGAAAGGGGGGCTACGAGCAGTACTTC
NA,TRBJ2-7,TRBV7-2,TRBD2,CASSLVLLAGVNEQYF,TGTGCCAGCAGCTTAGTCCTCCTAGCGGGAGTTAACGAGCAGTACTTC
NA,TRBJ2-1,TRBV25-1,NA,CASSELGRVFSYNEQFF,TGTGCCAGCAGTGAATTGGGCAGGGTCTTTTCCTACAATGAGCAGTTCTTC
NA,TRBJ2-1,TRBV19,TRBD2,CASSIPGLAGVNEQFF,TGTGCCAGTAGTATACCAGGACTAGCGGGAGTAAATGAGCAGTTCTTC
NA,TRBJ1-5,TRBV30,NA,CAWSVGRNSNQPQHF,TGTGCCTGGAGTGTAGGCAGGAATAGCAATCAGCCCCAGCATTTT
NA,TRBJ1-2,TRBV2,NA,CASKIQVYDYGYTF,TGTGCCAGCAAAATACAGGTGTATGACTATGGCTACACCTTC
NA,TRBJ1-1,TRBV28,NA,CASSLIVQGKTEAFF,TGTGCCAGCAGTCTTATTGTTCAGGGGAAGACTGAAGCTTTCTTT